This record looks at one TCR beta chain sequence and its context. Its target is not known. One end of the junction fails to match germline, which may point to a read error. Time point in this sample: cycle 4 day 1 (C4D1), after 5 to 7 weeks of nivolumab. Each patient's relapse followed autologous stem cell transplantation, and brentuximab vedotin exposure varied. Through magnetic negative selection, CD8+ T cells were separated from PBMCs that had been thawed. The data were obtained in a study of PD-1 blockade in classical Hodgkin lymphoma. The study's findings and limits: Exclusion applied to patients who initiated nivolumab less than 1 year following ASCT. Before treatment, complete responders showed about the same diversity as newly diagnosed patients. Diversity in CD4+ TCRs, unlike that measured in CD8+ TCRs, had risen significantly by C4D1. Lower baseline TCR diversity was reported for newly diagnosed patients than for healthy donors.

This CDR3 is 13 amino acids long. The germline CDR1 and CDR2 sequences are SNHLY and FYNNEI. Using immunoSEQ multiplex PCR, the repertoire was profiled, and TCRdb retains in-frame clones only, with some absent. The table has 5,000 to 7,000 clones, approximately 70% seen once. The V gene is TRBV2, the J gene TRBJ2-5; D not certain. The source of this sequence is a human donor with classical Hodgkin lymphoma. The sample consisted of CD8+ T cells from blood, taken before the fourth cycle of nivolumab. CDR3 protein: CASIEAWGETQYF. CDR3 DNA sequence: TGTGCCAGCATTGAAGCGTGGGGAGAGACCCAGTACTTC. The whole variable domain, filled in from reference TRBV2 and TRBJ2-5, reads EPEVTQTPSHQVTQMGQEVILRCVPISNHLYFYWYRQILGQKVEFLVSFYNNEISEKSEIFDDQFSVERPDGSNFTLKIRSTKLEDSAMYFCASIEAWGETQYFGPGTRLLVL.